What follows are 23 T cell receptor beta chains derived from one specimen sequenced in a study of cytomegalovirus exposure and HLA in healthy donors. The PCR employed 60 Vbeta primers together with 13 Jbeta primers. Assay: immunoSEQ multiplex PCR; the TCRdb copy retains only in-frame clones and omits some. The table includes about 130,000 clones, about 80% detected once. The sequencing input was PBMCs. The receptors were sampled from a male donor in good health and CMV-seronegative.

The chain recombines TRBV5-1 with TRBJ2-7; 7 bases agree with TRBD1. The CDR3 has 16 residues. Germline values: CDR1 SGHRS, CDR2 YFSETQ. The trim removed 4 bases at V and 2 bases at J, leaving 12 bases unmatched. The CDR3: CASSATPGTDPYEQYF. The CDR3 region has the DNA TGCGCCAGCAGCGCCACCCCCGGGACAGATCCCTACGAGCAGTACTTC. Combining the CDR3 with reference TRBV5-1 and TRBJ2-7 gives the whole variable domain KAGVTQTPRYLIKTRGQQVTLSCSPISGHRSVSWYQQTPGQGLQFLFEYFSETQRNKGNFPGRFSGRQFSNSRSEMNVSTLELGDSALYLCASSATPGTDPYEQYFGPGTRLTVT.

This clone was found once. The chain is built from TRBV7-9 and TRBJ2-7; 8 bases fit TRBD1. The CDR3 spans 14 residues. V was clipped by 0 bases and J by 5 bases; unmatched bases: 3. Germline lookup yields CDR1 SEHNR and CDR2 FQNEAQ (reference sequence). The CDR3 is CASSLAAGGNEQYF. For the CDR3, the DNA is TGTGCCAGCAGCTTAGCGGCAGGGGGCAACGAGCAGTACTTC.

The V gene is TRBV30, the J gene TRBJ2-5; 8 bases match TRBD1. The CDR3 totals 16 residues. Germline V lookup: CDR1 GTSNPN, CDR2 SVGIG (reference sequence). Unmatched junction bases numbered 14, after V lost 3 bases and J lost 5 bases. The CDR3 DNA reads TGTGCCTGGAGGTCGGGATACTGGACAGGGATGGAGACCCAGTACTTC. It yields the protein CAWRSGYWTGMETQYF.

The chain couples TRBV2 to TRBJ1-3, with 7 bases aligning to TRBD1. This CDR3 contains 15 residues. Germline CDR1 is SNHLY and CDR2 is FYNNEI. J was trimmed by 0 bases and V by 8 bases; bases with no gene match: 7. The CDR3 DNA sequence: TGTGCCAGCGGGGACAGTTTTACCTCTGGAAACACCATATATTTT. Protein product: CASGDSFTSGNTIYF.

The rearrangement joins TRBV7-9 to TRBJ2-1; 8 positions match TRBD2. V shed 4 bases, J shed 9 bases, and the junction held 11 bases outside the gene matches. The CDR3 length is 15 residues. Looked up from germline, CDR1 is SEHNR and CDR2 is FQNEAQ (reference sequence). CDR3 residues: CASSSRATSVAEQFF. CDR3 sequence (DNA): TGTGCCAGCAGCTCAAGGGCGACTAGCGTCGCTGAGCAGTTCTTC. Using reference TRBV7-9 and TRBJ2-1 for the parts outside the CDR3, the full variable domain is DTGVSQNPRHKITKRGQNVTFRCDPISEHNRLYWYRQTLGQGPEFLTYFQNEAQLEKSRLLSDRFSAERPKGSFSTLEIQRTEQGDSAMYLCASSSRATSVAEQFFGPGTRLTVL.

The CDR3 loop is CASSITGFSYEQYF. The CDR3 nucleotides read TGCGCCAGCAGCATAACGGGGTTTTCCTACGAGCAGTACTTC. This chain uses TRBV5-1 with TRBJ2-7; weak D call: TRBD2 (5 bases). Trimming removed 4 bases from V and 1 base from J, with 12 bases in between. Germline assignment: CDR1 SGHRS and CDR2 YFSETQ. The CDR3 loop spans 14 amino acids.

V and J are TRBV7-9 and TRBJ2-1; TRBD2 agrees at 12 bases. The V gene's germline CDR1 is SEHNR and CDR2 FQNEAQ (reference sequence). The V segment lost 5 bases and the J segment 1 base; nucleotides outside the gene matches: 6. CDR3 size: 17 residues. The CDR3 reads CASSPRLAGVSYNEQFF. The CDR3 DNA follows: TGTGCCAGCAGCCCTCGACTAGCGGGGGTATCCTACAATGAGCAGTTCTTC.

The V and J genes are TRBV19 and TRBJ2-3, with 7 nucleotides matching TRBD1. The CDR3 contains 15 residues. Germline lookup yields CDR1 LNHDA and CDR2 SQIVND (reference sequence). J gave up 3 bases and V 3 bases, and 6 bases lay outside the gene matches. CDR3 sequence reads: CASSMTGKGTDTQYF. The CDR3 DNA sequence: TGTGCCAGTAGTATGACAGGGAAAGGGACAGATACGCAGTATTTT. The full variable domain, with the rest looked up from reference TRBV19 and TRBJ2-3, is DGGITQSPKYLFRKEGQNVTLSCEQNLNHDAMYWYRQDPGQGLRLIYYSQIVNDFQKGDIAEGYSVSREKKESFPLTVTSAQKNPTAFYLCASSMTGKGTDTQYFGPGTRLTVL.

As regards this clone: One end of the junction varies from germline; a read error may be responsible. V usage is TRBV5-1 and J usage is TRBJ2-4, with 7 bases lining up with TRBD1. Germline V lookup: CDR1 SGHRS, CDR2 YFSETQ. CDR3 length equals 15 residues. CDR3 region: CASSSGQLAKNSQYF. In DNA form, the CDR3 reads TGCGCCAGCAGCTCGGGACAGTTAGCCAAAAACAGTCAGTACTTC.

V usage is TRBV15 and J usage is TRBJ1-1; 7 bases fit TRBD1. Germline CDR1 and CDR2: LNHNV and YYDKDF (reference sequence). With 4 bases clipped from V and 2 bases from J, the junction kept 4 bases outside the gene matches. This CDR3 is 14 amino acids long. This chain's CDR3 is CATSKGQINTEAFF. CDR3 coding DNA: TGTGCCACCAGCAAGGGACAGATCAACACTGAAGCTTTCTTT.

V and J are TRBV5-1 and TRBJ2-3; TRBD2 agrees at 11 bases. Germline V gene lookup returns CDR1 SGHRS and CDR2 YFSETQ. The CDR3 runs 17 residues. V shed 1 base and J 1 base; nucleotides not matched to a gene: 5. CDR3 nucleotides: TGCGCCAGCAGCTTGTTCCCTAGCGGGGGGCGCACAGATACGCAGTATTTT. Translated: CASSLFPSGGRTDTQYF.

The chain couples TRBV19 to TRBJ1-2; no firm D call. The CDR3 has 13 residues. Deletions cut 5 bases from V and 2 bases from J, with 9 bases between. Germline V gene lookup returns CDR1 LNHDA and CDR2 SQIVND (reference sequence). The CDR3 loop reads CASSREGNYGYTF. CDR3 DNA: TGTGCCAGTAGTCGTGAGGGAAACTATGGCTACACCTTC.

In this sample, this clone turned up a few times. J is TRBJ1-2 and V is TRBV7-2, with D possibly being TRBD1 (6 bases). The V gene's germline CDR1 is SGHTA and CDR2 FQGNSA. CDR3 size: 13 residues. With 6 bases removed from V and 8 bases from J, the gap between germline ends came to 16 bases. CDR3 DNA: TGTGCCAGCAGGGTCGACAGGAATGGCGGCTACACCTTC. Translated: CASRVDRNGGYTF.

J is TRBJ2-7 and V is TRBV5-1, with D possibly TRBD2 on 5 matching bases. V lost 0 bases to trimming and J lost 4 bases, with 8 bases between them. Per germline, CDR1 SGHRS and CDR2 YFSETQ. The CDR3 runs 13 residues. The CDR3 spells CASSLERGYEQYF. The CDR3 DNA follows: TGCGCCAGCAGCTTGGAACGGGGATACGAGCAGTACTTC. Together with reference TRBV5-1 and TRBJ2-7, the CDR3 gives the full variable domain: KAGVTQTPRYLIKTRGQQVTLSCSPISGHRSVSWYQQTPGQGLQFLFEYFSETQRNKGNFPGRFSGRQFSNSRSEMNVSTLELGDSALYLCASSLERGYEQYFGPGTRLTVT.

This sequence joins TRBV14 and TRBJ1-3; TRBD1 might be the D (5 bases). The V gene lost 4 bases and the J gene lost 0 bases, with 13 bases spanning the gap. CDR1 SGHDN and CDR2 FVKESK come from the germline V gene. The CDR3 is made up of 16 amino acids. The CDR3 protein is CASSPLGALSGNTIYF. The CDR3 DNA reads TGTGCCAGCAGCCCTCTAGGGGCACTCTCTGGAAACACCATATATTTT. The full variable domain, completed using reference TRBV14 and TRBJ1-3, is EAGVTQFPSHSVIEKGQTVTLRCDPISGHDNLYWYRRVMGKEIKFLLHFVKESKQDESGMPNNRFLAERTGGTYSTLKVQPAELEDSGVYFCASSPLGALSGNTIYFGEGSWLTVV.

The chain uses TRBV10-2 and TRBJ1-3; the D is unclear. From germline, CDR1 is WSHSY and CDR2 SAAADI. Between the trimmed V and J ends, which lost 2 bases and 2 bases, there was a span of 7 bases. This CDR3 region has 14 residues. The CDR3: CASSENEAGNTIYF. CDR3 sequence (DNA): TGCGCCAGCAGTGAGAATGAGGCTGGAAACACCATATATTTT.

The CDR3 DNA reads TGCGCCAGCAGCCCCGGAGGGATTGGAGGGAGCAATCAGCCCCAGCATTTT. As protein: CASSPGGIGGSNQPQHF. The chain has TRBV4-1 and TRBJ1-5; D not certain. The germline V gene encodes CDR1 MGHRA and CDR2 YSYEKL. V shed 4 bases and J shed 1 base, with 17 bases lying between them. The CDR3 consists of 17 residues.

The chain joins TRBV5-5 to TRBJ1-1, with a possible D match to TRBD1 (5 bases). V lost 6 bases, J lost 5 bases, and 20 bases lay in between. The CDR3 has 15 residues. Germline V gene data show CDR1 as SGHKS and CDR2 as YYEKEE (reference sequence). CDR3 amino acids: CASTTGSVSWTEAFF. CDR3 bases: TGTGCCAGCACCACAGGTTCGGTTAGTTGGACTGAAGCTTTCTTT.

DNA of the CDR3: TGCAGCGTTGAGAGCGGGAAGTGGTATGGCTACACCTTC. This sequence encodes CSVESGKWYGYTF. The chain joins TRBV29-1 to TRBJ1-2; D gene ambiguous. CDR1 and CDR2 (germline): SQVTM, ANQGSEA. Trimming pared 3 bases from V and 5 bases from J, leaving 13 bases between. This CDR3 spans 13 amino acids.

The V and J genes are TRBV12-5 and TRBJ1-1; the match to TRBD1 covers 8 bases. Trimming removed 6 bases from V and 6 bases from J; junction bases left unmatched: 12. Germline-derived CDR1 and CDR2 are LGHNT and FRNRAP. This CDR3 comprises 15 residues. The CDR3 DNA is TGTGCTAGTGGACAAAGGACAGGGTGGGGTTCTGAAGCTTTCTTT. It specifies CASGQRTGWGSEAFF.

The chain has TRBV19 and TRBJ1-6; weak D call: TRBD1 (5 bases). V was trimmed by 5 bases and J by 6 bases, leaving 14 bases between them. CDR3 length: 15 amino acids. From germline, CDR1 is LNHDA and CDR2 SQIVND (reference sequence). The CDR3 DNA is TGTGCCAGTAGTGGGACCGGGACTTTTAATTCACCCCTCCACTTT. It codes for CASSGTGTFNSPLHF.

V is TRBV29-1 and J is TRBJ1-4; 8 bases map to TRBD1. The CDR3 spans 13 residues. V lost 6 bases to trimming and J lost 8 bases; unmatched junction nucleotides: 8. In germline, CDR1 is SQVTM, CDR2 ANQGSEA. The CDR3: CSVADRGNEKLFF. For the CDR3, the DNA is TGCAGCGTGGCTGACAGGGGAAACGAAAAACTGTTTTTT.

The chain employs TRBV30 and TRBJ1-2; tentative D call: TRBD1 (5 bases). V lost 7 bases and J lost 8, with 20 bases in between. Germline V gene data show CDR1 as GTSNPN and CDR2 as SVGIG (reference sequence). The CDR3 consists of 13 residues. CDR3 sequence reads: CASLFGGAWGYTF. Written as DNA, the CDR3 is TGTGCCTCCTTGTTCGGGGGTGCATGGGGCTACACCTTC. Variable domain in full (rest from reference TRBV30 and TRBJ1-2): SQTIHQWPATLVQPVGSPLSLECTVEGTSNPNLYWYRQAAGRGLQLLFYSVGIGQISSEVPQNLSASRPQDRQFILSSKKLLLSDSGFYLCASLFGGAWGYTFGSGTRLTVV.